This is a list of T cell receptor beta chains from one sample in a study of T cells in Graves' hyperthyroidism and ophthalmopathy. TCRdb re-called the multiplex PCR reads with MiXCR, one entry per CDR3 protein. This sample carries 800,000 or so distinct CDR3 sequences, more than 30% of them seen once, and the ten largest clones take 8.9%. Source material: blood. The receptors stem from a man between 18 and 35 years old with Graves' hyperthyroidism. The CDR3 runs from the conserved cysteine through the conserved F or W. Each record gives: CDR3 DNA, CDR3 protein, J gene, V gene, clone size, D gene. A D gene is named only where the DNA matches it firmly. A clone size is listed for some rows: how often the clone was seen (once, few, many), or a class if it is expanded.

cdr3_nt: TGCGCCAGCAGCCAAGCCCCGGGCGGGGACACTGAAGCTTTCTTT
cdr3_aa: CASSQAPGGDTEAFF
j_call: TRBJ1-1
v_call: TRBV7-3
clone_size: .
d_call: .

cdr3_nt: TGTGCCAGCAGCTTAGCGCTTGGCGGGGAAGAGACCCAGTACTTC
cdr3_aa: CASSLALGGEETQYF
j_call: TRBJ2-5
v_call: TRBV7-9
clone_size: many
d_call: .

cdr3_nt: TGTGCCATCAGACTTCGGACAGAGAGCACAGATACGCAGTATTTT
cdr3_aa: CAIRLRTESTDTQYF
j_call: TRBJ2-3
v_call: TRBV10-3
clone_size: .
d_call: .

cdr3_nt: TGTGCCAGCAGCCCTCCTACTACCAACGAGCAGTACTTC
cdr3_aa: CASSPPTTNEQYF
j_call: TRBJ2-7
v_call: TRBV28
clone_size: few
d_call: .

cdr3_nt: TGTGCCAGTAGTATGATGGTCAGTAATTCACCCCTCCACTTT
cdr3_aa: CASSMMVSNSPLHF
j_call: TRBJ1-6
v_call: TRBV19
clone_size: many
d_call: .

cdr3_nt: TGTGCCAGCAGCTCCGACAGGGGACAACAAGAGACCCAGTACTTC
cdr3_aa: CASSSDRGQQETQYF
j_call: TRBJ2-5
v_call: TRBV7-9
clone_size: few
d_call: TRBD1

cdr3_nt: TGTGCCAGCAGCTTAGATCGCGGGGCAGGGTCGGGCTACACCTTC
cdr3_aa: CASSLDRGAGSGYTF
j_call: TRBJ1-2
v_call: TRBV11-3
clone_size: few
d_call: .

cdr3_nt: TGTGCCAGCAGTGAGAACCCGACAGGGGGTACTGAAGCTTTCTTT
cdr3_aa: CASSENPTGGTEAFF
j_call: TRBJ1-1
v_call: TRBV6-1
clone_size: few
d_call: TRBD1

cdr3_nt: TGTGCCACCAGTGAAGCAGGGCGGGCCGGGGAGCTGTTTTTT
cdr3_aa: CATSEAGRAGELFF
j_call: TRBJ2-2
v_call: TRBV24-1
clone_size: many
d_call: .

cdr3_nt: TGCGCCAGCAGCCAAGATGCCCACCGTTTCAGGGGAACTGAAGCTTTCTTT
cdr3_aa: CASSQDAHRFRGTEAFF
j_call: TRBJ1-1
v_call: TRBV4-3
clone_size: .
d_call: .

cdr3_nt: TGCAGTGTCGGCAGAGCCCACACCTTC
cdr3_aa: CSVGRAHTF
j_call: TRBJ1-2
v_call: TRBV20-1
clone_size: many
d_call: .

cdr3_nt: TGTGCCAGCGGGCGAGCCCGGGAGACCCAGTACTTC
cdr3_aa: CASGRARETQYF
j_call: TRBJ2-5
v_call: TRBV6-5
clone_size: many
d_call: .

cdr3_nt: TGTGCCAGCTCGTTAGCATGGAACACTGAAGCTTTCTTT
cdr3_aa: CASSLAWNTEAFF
j_call: TRBJ1-1
v_call: TRBV10-3
clone_size: once
d_call: .

cdr3_nt: TGTGCCACCAGCAGGGCTACTAGTTTTGAGACCCAGTACTTC
cdr3_aa: CATSRATSFETQYF
j_call: TRBJ2-5
v_call: TRBV15
clone_size: .
d_call: .

cdr3_nt: TGTGCCAGCATCCCTCTGGCGGGTGCCGGGGAGCTGTTTTTT
cdr3_aa: CASIPLAGAGELFF
j_call: TRBJ2-2
v_call: TRBV12-3/TRBV12-4
clone_size: few
d_call: .

cdr3_nt: TGTGCCAGCAGCTTAGTCAGCGGGGCCTTTAACTATGGCTACACCTTC
cdr3_aa: CASSLVSGAFNYGYTF
j_call: TRBJ1-2
v_call: TRBV11-2
clone_size: .
d_call: .

cdr3_nt: TGTGCCAGCGGCAGGGCAGACTCACCCCTCCACTTT
cdr3_aa: CASGRADSPLHF
j_call: TRBJ1-6
v_call: TRBV7-9
clone_size: .
d_call: .

cdr3_nt: TGCGCCAGCAGCGGGAACCCCTATGGCTACACCTTC
cdr3_aa: CASSGNPYGYTF
j_call: TRBJ1-2
v_call: TRBV5-1
clone_size: .
d_call: .

cdr3_nt: TGTGCCATCAGTGCTAGGGAGGGAATTGGGGAGCTGTTTTTT
cdr3_aa: CAISAREGIGELFF
j_call: TRBJ2-2
v_call: TRBV10-3
clone_size: .
d_call: TRBD2

cdr3_nt: TGTGCCATCAGTTATGGCAGCACTGAAGCTTTCTTT
cdr3_aa: CAISYGSTEAFF
j_call: TRBJ1-1
v_call: TRBV6-5
clone_size: .
d_call: .

cdr3_nt: TGCAGTGCTAGGTTCTCCAACCAAGAGACCCAGTACTTC
cdr3_aa: CSARFSNQETQYF
j_call: TRBJ2-5
v_call: TRBV20-1
clone_size: few
d_call: .

cdr3_nt: TGTGCCAGCAGCCAGATAGCGGGAGGCGAGACCCAGTACTTC
cdr3_aa: CASSQIAGGETQYF
j_call: TRBJ2-5
v_call: TRBV7-8
clone_size: many
d_call: TRBD2

cdr3_nt: TGCAGTGCTAGATTTCTAGCGGGGACTCGTAACGAGCAGTACTTC
cdr3_aa: CSARFLAGTRNEQYF
j_call: TRBJ2-7
v_call: TRBV20-1
clone_size: .
d_call: TRBD2

cdr3_nt: TGTGCCAGCAGCCTAGGACCGCCGGTAGGGGGATCCTATAATTCACCCCTCCACTTT
cdr3_aa: CASSLGPPVGGSYNSPLHF
j_call: TRBJ1-6
v_call: TRBV2
clone_size: .
d_call: .

cdr3_nt: TGTGCCAGCTTTAGGGAGGCCAGCACTGAAGCTTTCTTT
cdr3_aa: CASFREASTEAFF
j_call: TRBJ1-1
v_call: TRBV2
clone_size: many
d_call: .

cdr3_nt: TGCAGTGCTTCCCGACTAGCGGGGGTGGGAGAGACCCAGTACTTC
cdr3_aa: CSASRLAGVGETQYF
j_call: TRBJ2-5
v_call: TRBV20-1
clone_size: .
d_call: TRBD2

cdr3_nt: TGTGCCAGCAGCCATGAGGGTAGCTCTGGGGCCAACGTCCTGACTTTC
cdr3_aa: CASSHEGSSGANVLTF
j_call: TRBJ2-6
v_call: TRBV19
clone_size: once
d_call: .

cdr3_nt: TGTGCCAGCAGTAGCGGACAGGTTTATAATGAAAAACTGTTTTTT
cdr3_aa: CASSSGQVYNEKLFF
j_call: TRBJ1-4
v_call: TRBV7-9
clone_size: .
d_call: TRBD1